This T cell receptor beta chain came from a study of T cells in Graves' hyperthyroidism and ophthalmopathy. Researchers took RNA transcripts and amplified the TCR beta CDR3 regions from them. Initially, a first-round RT-PCR of the TCR CDR3 employed the HTBI primer set. One entry per CDR3 protein, called by TCRdb with MiXCR from the multiplex PCR reads. The table has a few hundred thousand distinct CDR3 sequences, about 16% seen once. This clonotype was observed many times. Patients aged 18 to 65 with hyperthyroidism were newly diagnosed, with duration under 2 months. The CDR3 length is 15 residues. V lost 0 bases to trimming and J lost 0 bases, with 9 bases between them. Germline values: CDR1 SGHRS, CDR2 YFSETQ.

The clonotype was recovered from a man aged 40-49 years with Graves' hyperthyroidism. The chain combines TRBV5-1 with TRBJ1-1; D uncertain. Specimen: blood. The CDR3 nucleotides are TGCGCCAGCAGCTTGGAAGGAGCGCTGAACACTGAAGCTTTCTTT. Residues: CASSLEGALNTEAFF.